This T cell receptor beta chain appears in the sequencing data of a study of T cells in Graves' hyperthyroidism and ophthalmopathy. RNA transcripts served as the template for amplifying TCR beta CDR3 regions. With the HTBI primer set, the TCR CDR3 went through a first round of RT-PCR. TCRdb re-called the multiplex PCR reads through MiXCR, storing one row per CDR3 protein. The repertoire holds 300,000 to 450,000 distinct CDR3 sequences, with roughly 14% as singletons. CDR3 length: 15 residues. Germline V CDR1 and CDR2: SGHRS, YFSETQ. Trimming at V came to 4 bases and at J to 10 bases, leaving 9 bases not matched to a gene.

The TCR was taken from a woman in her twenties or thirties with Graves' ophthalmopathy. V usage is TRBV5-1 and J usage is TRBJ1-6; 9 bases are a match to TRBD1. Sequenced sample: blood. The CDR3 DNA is TGCGCCAGCAGCGTACAGGGGGCCAGGAGGTCACCCCTCCACTTT. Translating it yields CASSVQGARRSPLHF.